These T cell receptor beta chains were read from a single sample in a study of shared T cell receptors in the human thymus. The repertoire was sequenced with immunoSEQ multiplex PCR; TCRdb's copy has only in-frame clones and lacks some. Here the sample spans 650,000 to 950,000 clones, 80% to 90% being singletons. This sample was also put to use in a study of human thymus T cells.

Sequenced material: thymocytes. These receptors were collected from a girl less than two years old with a congenital heart defect. Each CDR3 is given with its conserved first and last residue. The order of the fields is J gene, V gene, D gene, clone size, CDR3 protein, CDR3 DNA. D genes are given only for firm matches. Clone size, where shown, is once, few, many, or a class for clones that have expanded.

>TRBJ1-2|TRBV5-1|TRBD1|NA
CASSFPGQTNYGYTF
TGCGCCAGCAGCTTCCCGGGACAGACAAACTATGGCTACACCTTC
>TRBJ2-2|TRBV9|NA|NA
CASSEWKGDGELFF
TGTGCCAGCAGCGAGTGGAAAGGGGACGGGGAGCTGTTTTTT
>TRBJ1-2|TRBV27|NA|NA
CASSFHGGGYTF
TGTGCCAGCAGTTTCCACGGGGGTGGCTACACCTTC
>TRBJ2-7|TRBV29-1|NA|NA
CSVEDPGPGADEQYF
TGCAGCGTTGAAGACCCCGGCCCAGGGGCGGACGAGCAGTACTTC
>TRBJ1-5|TRBV11-1|NA|once
CASSLSDSLNQPQHF
TGTGCCAGCAGCCTTTCGGACAGCCTTAATCAGCCCCAGCATTTT
>TRBJ1-1|TRBV27|NA|NA
CASTRAGGTEAFF
TGTGCCAGCACGAGGGCCGGGGGAACTGAAGCTTTCTTT
>TRBJ2-5|TRBV2|TRBD1|NA
CASSGRDRGLQKETQYF
TGTGCCAGCAGTGGCCGGGACAGGGGGCTTCAAAAAGAGACCCAGTACTTC
>TRBJ2-3|TRBV6-1|NA|NA
CASLSGREDTQYF
TGTGCCAGCCTATCCGGTCGAGAAGATACGCAGTATTTT
>TRBJ2-7|TRBV10-3|NA|NA
CAISEGSTGQTSYEQYF
TGTGCCATCAGTGAGGGATCAACAGGGCAGACCTCCTACGAGCAGTACTTC
>TRBJ2-7|TRBV5-4|TRBD2|NA
CASSLIGLARKGPYEQYF
TGTGCCAGCAGCTTAATCGGACTAGCCAGGAAGGGGCCCTACGAGCAGTACTTC
>TRBJ2-5|TRBV14|NA|NA
CASSQDARETQYF
TGTGCCAGCAGCCAAGATGCCCGGGAGACCCAGTACTTC
>TRBJ1-1|TRBV9|TRBD1|few
CASSVVSGGWTEAFF
TGTGCCAGCAGCGTAGTCTCAGGGGGCTGGACTGAAGCTTTCTTT
>TRBJ2-7|TRBV5-6|TRBD1|NA
CASSYPGQSAKMHYEQYF
TGTGCCAGCAGCTACCCGGGACAGTCAGCCAAGATGCACTACGAGCAGTACTTC
>TRBJ2-1|TRBV13|TRBD2|NA
CASNVLAGGPINEQFF
TGTGCCAGCAACGTGTTAGCGGGGGGGCCGATCAATGAGCAGTTCTTC
>TRBJ1-5|TRBV19|NA|NA
CASSMPWGVIGQPQHF
TGTGCCAGTAGCATGCCGTGGGGGGTAATAGGGCAGCCCCAGCATTTT
>TRBJ2-7|TRBV9|TRBD1|NA
CASSVGSRTGQHYEQYF
TGTGCCAGCAGCGTAGGTAGTCGGACAGGGCAACACTACGAGCAGTACTTC
>TRBJ2-5|TRBV10-2|NA|NA
CASSGTKRIQETQYF
TGCGCCAGCAGTGGTACAAAGCGGATCCAAGAGACCCAGTACTTC
>TRBJ2-1|TRBV19|TRBD2|once
CASSSTSGGIDEQFF
TGTGCCAGTAGTTCCACTAGCGGGGGCATCGATGAGCAGTTCTTC
>TRBJ2-7|TRBV6-4|NA|NA
CASRKKGDINYEQYF
TGTGCCAGCAGGAAAAAGGGGGACATCAATTACGAGCAGTACTTC
>TRBJ1-2|TRBV4-1|NA|NA
CASSQDRVGYTF
TGCGCCAGCAGCCAAGACCGCGTCGGCTACACCTTC